This is a list of T cell receptor beta chains from one sample in a study of shared clonotypes between healthy human individuals. Data came from immunoSEQ multiplex PCR; TCRdb stores just in-frame clones and leaves some out. The table has approximately 2,000,000 clones, 85% to 95% seen once. Sequencing used naive CD4+ T cells from PBMCs. The receptors derive from a young man in good health. Some clones in this sample may be carry-over from other donors' samples. Each CDR3 is given with its conserved first and last residue.

>TRBV7-2|TRBJ2-5
CASSLQDQETQYF
>TRBV15|TRBJ1-3
CATSRAPPLGNTIYF
>TRBV28|TRBJ2-7
CASTLDRAPYEQYF
>TRBV25-1|TRBJ1-2
CASSGSWLGVGIYGYTF
>TRBV7-2|TRBJ1-2
CASSAGIYGYTF
>TRBV6-9|TRBJ2-2
CASRGTGWRTGELFF
>TRBV7-2|TRBJ2-3
CASSRLATSVDTQYF
>TRBV19|TRBJ2-6
CASSGSGSGANVLTF
>TRBV6-1|TRBJ2-7
CASSNSQWGWYF
>TRBV27|TRBJ1-1
CASSSPLLSTEAFF
>TRBV6-5|TRBJ1-1
CASSYLTMNTEAFF
>TRBV5-5|TRBJ1-5
CASSSSTAQPQHF
>TRBV5-1|TRBJ1-1
CASSGTAANTEAFF
>TRBV6-1|TRBJ1-6
CASSESGSANSPLHF
>TRBV5-1|TRBJ2-5
CASSWGGRDRISQETQYF
>TRBV28|TRBJ2-7
CASRTPGTPHEQYF
>TRBV28|TRBJ1-2
CASSVGRPNYGYTF
>TRBV28|TRBJ2-7
CASIQAGHPSSYEQYF
>TRBV5-1|TRBJ1-6
CASSPGQPNSPLHF
>TRBV27|TRBJ1-2
CASSLSAQLHYGYTF
>TRBV7-8|TRBJ1-4
CASSLNEKLFF
>TRBV20-1|TRBJ1-1
CSASQGTEAFF
>TRBV5-4|TRBJ2-7
CASSFSGRAAYEQYF
>TRBV5-6|TRBJ2-7
CASSSPGAPYEQYF
>TRBV6-5|TRBJ1-2
CASSYSLANYGYTF
>TRBV19|TRBJ1-5
CASSIAGQGAKQPQHF
>TRBV28|TRBJ2-3
CASSLSASGYTDTQYF
>TRBV5-1|TRBJ2-1
CASSLGTSGYHEQFF
>TRBV7-3|TRBJ2-1
CASSGDRLNEQFF
>TRBV19|TRBJ2-2
CASSISANTGELFF
>TRBV7-2|TRBJ1-2
CAAVAGYLRHGYTF
>TRBV7-3|TRBJ1-2
CASSRDRDNYGYTF
>TRBV28|TRBJ2-1
CASSLGTHSYNEQFF
>TRBV7-2|TRBJ1-3
CASRPAGSGNTIYF
>TRBV7-2|TRBJ2-7
CASSQRLAGRDEQYF
>TRBV10-1|TRBJ2-5
CASSSLAGEGETQYF
>TRBV27|TRBJ2-3
CASSLWAGADTQYF
>TRBV19|TRBJ2-1
CASSQRNEQFF
>TRBV28|TRBJ1-2
CASSFAAVYGYTF
>TRBV6-5|TRBJ1-3
CASRTTGINTIYF
>TRBV28|TRBJ1-4
CASSELSPTTNEKLFF
>TRBV2|TRBJ1-5
CASSEGGDQPQHF
>TRBV27|TRBJ2-1
CASTPNRDSLSNEQFF
>TRBV9|TRBJ1-1
CASSPSVGRGPQNTEAFF
>TRBV6-4|TRBJ1-1
CASSLSGVRGTEAFF
>TRBV27|TRBJ1-5
CASSFLDRASGPQHF
>TRBV12-1|TRBJ2-1
CASSRKTSGRANEQFF
>TRBV11-1|TRBJ1-1
CASSPGQARGYTEAFF
>TRBV27|TRBJ1-1
CASSSWREAFF
>TRBV2|TRBJ1-1
CASVEGYGDTEAFF
>TRBV10-2|TRBJ2-1
CASYTSHEQFF
>TRBV19|TRBJ1-5
CASSFDRFNQPQHF
>TRBV7-3|TRBJ2-3
CASSLTGGYTDTQYF
>TRBV4-3|TRBJ2-7
CASSQAQGRLHEQYF
>TRBV27|TRBJ1-2
CASSRTPFAQGGYTF
>TRBV5-1|TRBJ2-5
CASSLDAGSQETQYF
>TRBV5-1|TRBJ1-2
CASSTTGTPVDDGYTF